These 4 T cell receptor beta chains originate from one sample sequenced in a study of Ad26.COV2.S vaccination and SARS-CoV-2 variants (TCRdb year 2021). Sample treatment or condition, as interpreted from the label and publication: roughly 20 received Ad26.COV2.S at low or high dose, single or two shots; 5 received placebo; per-sample allocation not given. Repertoires of vaccine and placebo recipients were sequenced from samples collected on day 63 after the first injection. Library prep was done by the immunoSEQ multiplex PCR assay. TCRdb's version of the immuneACCESS table is confined to in-frame rearrangements and falls short of the full clone set. An unresolved V gene accounts for under half of the shortfall where checked; the remainder is of unknown origin. In all, the sample holds fewer than 900,000 clones, and 70% to 90% of those were seen once. The ten largest clones capture approximately 1.5% of the sample.

The source material was peripheral blood, sampled in a trial of Ad26.COV2.S vaccine versus placebo. Receptors were obtained from a person aged 18 to 65 who received the Ad26.COV2.S COVID-19 vaccine or a placebo.

This chain links TRBV18 with TRBJ2-7; D gene uncertain. The ends were cut back, 6 bases at V and 5 bases at J, with 8 bases in the middle. Germline loops: CDR1 KGHSH, CDR2 LQKENI. There are 11 residues in the CDR3. CDR3 sequence: CASSSMDEQYF. The DNA for the CDR3 is TGTGCCAGCTCTTCTATGGACGAGCAGTACTTC.

The V gene is TRBV6-1, the J gene TRBJ2-1; 8 nucleotides match TRBD1. CDR1 is MNHNS and CDR2 is SASEGT in the germline V gene. This CDR3 has 18 amino acids. With V trimmed by 4 bases and J by 4 bases, 15 bases remained unmatched. This CDR3 is CASSVPLDRGSVYNEQFF. In DNA form, the CDR3 reads TGTGCCAGCAGTGTCCCCTTAGACAGGGGCAGTGTGTACAATGAGCAGTTCTTC.

This sequence joins TRBV5-1 and TRBJ2-5; D possibly matches TRBD1 or TRBD2 (7 bases each). The germline V gene has CDR1 SGHRS and CDR2 YFSETQ. CDR3 length: 15 amino acids. The V gene lost 1 base and the J gene lost 4 bases, with 14 bases spanning the gap. The CDR3, as DNA: TGCGCCAGCAGCTTGCAAGACAGGGAGGGAGAGACCCAGTACTTC. Encoded protein: CASSLQDREGETQYF. Full variable domain (missing parts from reference TRBV5-1 and TRBJ2-5): KAGVTQTPRYLIKTRGQQVTLSCSPISGHRSVSWYQQTPGQGLQFLFEYFSETQRNKGNFPGRFSGRQFSNSRSEMNVSTLELGDSALYLCASSLQDREGETQYFGPGTRLLVL.

The chain couples TRBV12-3 or TRBV12-4 to TRBJ1-5, with D uncertain. The CDR3 length is 12 residues. The V end lost 2 bases, the J end lost 3 bases, and 2 bases lay between the germline ends. CDR3 amino acids: CASSLTNQPQHF. The CDR3 nucleotides are TGTGCCAGCAGTTTAACCAATCAGCCCCAGCATTTT.